What follows are 6 T cell receptor beta chains derived from one specimen sequenced in a study of T cells after yellow fever vaccination. TCRdb itself ran the 5' RACE reads through MiXCR, one entry per CDR3 protein. This sample has 450,000 to 550,000 distinct CDR3 sequences, with 15% to 20% found just once. This specimen consisted of PBMCs, obtained 15 days after the yellow fever booster vaccination. These receptors all stem from a man aged 25 to 40 who received the YFV17D yellow fever vaccine.

This chain joins TRBV10-3 and TRBJ1-2; 7 bases line up with TRBD1. CDR3 length: 13 residues. V was clipped by 3 bases and J by 7 bases; unmatched bases: 5. Germline CDR1 ENHRY, CDR2 SYGVKD. For the CDR3, the DNA is TGTGCCATCAGTGACGACAGGGAGGCTGGCTACACCTTC. It yields the protein CAISDDREAGYTF.

This clonotype was counted a single time. One junction end does not reproduce the germline sequence, and a read error may be involved. The CDR3 bases are TGCTGTGCTAGAGACCCCACACTAGCGGGAGGGGACAATGAGCAGTTCTTC. Protein: CCARDPTLAGGDNEQFF. The chain couples TRBV20-1 to TRBJ2-1, with 13 nucleotides matching TRBD2. The CDR3 is 17 residues long. CDR1 and CDR2 from the germline V gene are DFQATT and SNEGSKA (reference sequence).

This chain uses TRBV5-4 with TRBJ2-3, with 12 bases aligning to TRBD2. The CDR3 totals 18 residues. The V and J ends lost 0 bases and 2 bases, in that order; junction bases with no gene match: 7. Germline V lookup: CDR1 SGHNT, CDR2 YYREEE (reference sequence). The CDR3 protein is CASSLDGLAGYFTDTQYF. The CDR3 DNA reads as TGTGCCAGCAGCTTGGACGGACTAGCGGGGTATTTCACAGATACGCAGTATTTT.

This clonotype was seen more than once but under ten times. The rearrangement links TRBV4-2 to TRBJ2-5; D is possibly TRBD1 (5 bases). Trimming removed 0 bases from V and 4 bases from J, with 9 bases in between. CDR1 and CDR2 (germline): LGHNA, YNFKEQ. The CDR3 covers 14 residues. CDR3 sequence (DNA): TGTGCCAGCAGCCAAGATAATCAGGGAGAGACCCAGTACTTC. This translates into CASSQDNQGETQYF.

The chain employs TRBV20-1 and TRBJ2-7; 8 positions match TRBD2. The CDR3 runs 13 residues. Germline V gives CDR1 DFQATT, CDR2 SNEGSKA (reference sequence). V trimming: 6 bases; J trimming: 4 bases; junction bases outside the gene matches: 8. CDR3 loop: CSARLAIGYEQYF. CDR3 bases: TGCAGTGCCCGACTAGCGATTGGATACGAGCAGTACTTC.

The V call is TRBV4-3, the J call TRBJ2-1, with D perhaps matching TRBD2 (5 bases). Per germline, CDR1 LGHNA and CDR2 YSLEER. Trimming took off 0 bases at V and 6 bases at J, with 12 bases between the two ends. This CDR3 comprises 15 residues. The DNA for the CDR3 is TGCGCCAGCAGCCAAGATTGGGGAGATCTCAATGAGCAGTTCTTC. This encodes CASSQDWGDLNEQFF.